This TCR beta chain was captured by sequencing in a study of cytomegalovirus exposure and HLA in healthy donors. Study outcomes and limitations: Common viral pathogens seemed, in a later analysis, to connect with several of the most significant clusters.

Both 60 Vbeta primers and 13 Jbeta primers went into the PCR. Sequencing used immunoSEQ multiplex PCR; TCRdb keeps in-frame clones, though not all of them. The profile shows roughly 100,000 clones, less than 75% of them singletons. Healthy bone marrow donors formed the donor group. Nominally healthy donors provided the samples, though records likely missed some immune exposures. Worth noting for this clone: Its antigen is unknown.

V lost 5 bases, J lost 4 bases, and 10 bases stayed unmatched. Germline assignment: CDR1 ENHRY and CDR2 SYGVKD. There are 15 residues in the CDR3. The sequence was obtained from a man aged 40-49 years in good health and CMV-seropositive. V and J are TRBV10-3 and TRBJ1-1; TRBD1 matches at 7 bases. The sample was PBMCs. The CDR3 protein is CAISPTTGIGTEAFF. CDR3 DNA: TGTGCCATCAGTCCTACGACAGGGATTGGCACTGAAGCTTTCTTT.